This is a list of T cell receptor beta chains from one sample in a study of blood T cell repertoires in COVID-19. Repertoires were generated with immunoSEQ multiplex PCR, while TCRdb's copy carries only in-frame clones and drops some. The table shows 150,000 or so clones, with 76% occurring only once. The specimen sequenced was peripheral blood. The source of these receptors is a woman of 80 years or more with active or convalescent COVID-19. Each CDR3 is given with its conserved first and last residue. The D gene is left open where the match is weak. A clone size is listed for some rows: how often the clone was seen (once, few, many), or a class if it is expanded.

J gene: TRBJ2-2; clone size: NA; V gene: TRBV5-4; D gene: NA; CDR3 protein: CASSLQRLELTGELFF; CDR3 DNA: TGTGCCAGCAGCCTACAGAGACTAGAGCTCACCGGGGAGCTGTTTTTT
J gene: TRBJ1-4; clone size: NA; V gene: TRBV4-1; D gene: NA; CDR3 protein: CASSLHRDNEKLFF; CDR3 DNA: TGCGCCAGCAGCCTCCACCGGGATAATGAAAAACTGTTTTTT
J gene: TRBJ2-1; clone size: NA; V gene: TRBV6-5; D gene: TRBD2; CDR3 protein: CASSYRSGGSGEQFF; CDR3 DNA: TGTGCCAGCAGTTACCGTAGCGGGGGGTCGGGTGAGCAGTTCTTC
J gene: TRBJ1-1; clone size: NA; V gene: TRBV19; D gene: TRBD1; CDR3 protein: CASSLQGATTEAFF; CDR3 DNA: TGTGCCAGTAGCTTACAGGGGGCTACCACTGAAGCTTTCTTT
J gene: TRBJ1-2; clone size: NA; V gene: TRBV24-1; D gene: TRBD1; CDR3 protein: CATSDPGQVYGYTF; CDR3 DNA: TGTGCCACCAGTGACCCGGGACAGGTCTATGGCTACACCTTC
J gene: TRBJ1-6; clone size: NA; V gene: TRBV19; D gene: TRBD1; CDR3 protein: CASTSGQGGTPLHF; CDR3 DNA: TGTGCCAGTACCTCGGGACAGGGAGGGACACCCCTCCACTTT
J gene: TRBJ2-3; clone size: NA; V gene: TRBV9; D gene: TRBD2; CDR3 protein: CASSVSFRLAGDTDTQYF; CDR3 DNA: TGTGCCAGCAGCGTATCGTTTCGGCTAGCGGGGGACACAGATACGCAGTATTTT
J gene: TRBJ1-2; clone size: few; V gene: TRBV6-6; D gene: TRBD1; CDR3 protein: CASSSGQGRIYGYTF; CDR3 DNA: TGTGCCAGCAGTTCCGGACAGGGTCGTATCTATGGCTACACCTTC
J gene: TRBJ2-1; clone size: NA; V gene: TRBV10-1; D gene: NA; CDR3 protein: CARVGGGVNEQFF; CDR3 DNA: TGCGCCAGGGTGGGGGGGGGCGTGAATGAGCAGTTCTTC
J gene: TRBJ2-7; clone size: NA; V gene: TRBV12-2; D gene: NA; CDR3 protein: CASRLGQAAYEQYF; CDR3 DNA: TGTGCAAGTCGCTTGGGCCAGGCCGCCTACGAGCAGTACTTC
J gene: TRBJ2-6; clone size: once; V gene: TRBV5-5; D gene: NA; CDR3 protein: CASSYTDSGANVLTF; CDR3 DNA: TGTGCCAGCAGCTATACAGACTCTGGGGCCAACGTCCTGACTTTC
J gene: TRBJ2-7; clone size: NA; V gene: TRBV5-1; D gene: NA; CDR3 protein: CASSWGGDLSYEQYF; CDR3 DNA: TGCGCCAGCAGTTGGGGGGGCGATCTTTCCTACGAGCAGTACTTC
J gene: TRBJ1-2; clone size: NA; V gene: TRBV6-6; D gene: TRBD1; CDR3 protein: CASSYSEEGANGYTF; CDR3 DNA: TGTGCCAGCAGTTACTCTGAGGAGGGGGCAAATGGCTACACCTTC
J gene: TRBJ1-1; clone size: NA; V gene: TRBV9; D gene: TRBD1; CDR3 protein: CASSPRTGRTTEAFF; CDR3 DNA: TGTGCCAGCAGCCCGCGGACAGGGCGAACGACTGAAGCTTTCTTT
J gene: TRBJ2-7; clone size: NA; V gene: TRBV9; D gene: TRBD1; CDR3 protein: CASSGGGQGASYEQYF; CDR3 DNA: TGTGCCAGCAGCGGTGGTGGTCAGGGGGCTTCCTACGAGCAGTACTTC
J gene: TRBJ1-4; clone size: once; V gene: TRBV5-1; D gene: NA; CDR3 protein: CASSFGPSGDEKLFF; CDR3 DNA: TGCGCCAGCAGCTTCGGTCCTTCGGGGGATGAAAAACTGTTTTTT
J gene: TRBJ2-5; clone size: once; V gene: TRBV18; D gene: TRBD1; CDR3 protein: CASSPGQGMETQYF; CDR3 DNA: TGTGCCAGCTCACCCGGACAGGGGATGGAGACCCAGTACTTC
J gene: TRBJ1-6; clone size: NA; V gene: TRBV19; D gene: NA; CDR3 protein: CASGQGQAPLHF; CDR3 DNA: TGTGCCAGTGGTCAGGGGCAAGCACCCCTCCACTTT
J gene: TRBJ1-2; clone size: NA; V gene: TRBV7-9; D gene: TRBD1; CDR3 protein: CASSLARTGGSGYTF; CDR3 DNA: TGTGCCAGCAGCTTAGCCCGGACAGGGGGTTCGGGCTACACCTTC
J gene: TRBJ2-7; clone size: NA; V gene: TRBV11-2; D gene: NA; CDR3 protein: CASSSGNSYEQYF; CDR3 DNA: TGTGCCAGCAGCTCCGGGAACTCCTACGAGCAGTACTTC
J gene: TRBJ2-3; clone size: NA; V gene: TRBV27; D gene: TRBD2; CDR3 protein: CASTRTSGYSTDTQYF; CDR3 DNA: TGTGCCAGCACAAGGACTAGCGGGTACTCAACAGATACGCAGTATTTT
J gene: TRBJ1-2; clone size: once; V gene: TRBV2; D gene: TRBD1; CDR3 protein: CATSGGPNYGYTF; CDR3 DNA: TGTGCCACCTCAGGGGGTCCCAACTATGGCTACACCTTC